This TCR beta chain was sequenced in a study of early T cells in non-severe SARS-CoV-2 infection. From the 5' RACE reads, TCRdb called clonotypes with MiXCR, one entry per CDR3 protein. The data contain more than 60,000 distinct CDR3 sequences, about 9% of them singletons. This clonotype showed up many times. From germline, CDR1 is MNHEY and CDR2 SVGEGT. The junction had 8 bases not matched to a gene; V was cut back by 2 bases and J by 7 bases. The CDR3 contains 15 residues. The chain uses TRBV6-2 or TRBV6-3 and TRBJ1-5, with 7 bases that match TRBD1. The sequenced material came from whole blood. The sequence was collected from an adult who was a healthcare worker with PCR-confirmed SARS-CoV-2 infection or an uninfected control (not recorded which). The CDR3 loop reads CASSYATGVGQPQHF. The CDR3 bases are TGTGCCAGCAGTTACGCTACAGGGGTAGGACAGCCCCAGCATTTT.